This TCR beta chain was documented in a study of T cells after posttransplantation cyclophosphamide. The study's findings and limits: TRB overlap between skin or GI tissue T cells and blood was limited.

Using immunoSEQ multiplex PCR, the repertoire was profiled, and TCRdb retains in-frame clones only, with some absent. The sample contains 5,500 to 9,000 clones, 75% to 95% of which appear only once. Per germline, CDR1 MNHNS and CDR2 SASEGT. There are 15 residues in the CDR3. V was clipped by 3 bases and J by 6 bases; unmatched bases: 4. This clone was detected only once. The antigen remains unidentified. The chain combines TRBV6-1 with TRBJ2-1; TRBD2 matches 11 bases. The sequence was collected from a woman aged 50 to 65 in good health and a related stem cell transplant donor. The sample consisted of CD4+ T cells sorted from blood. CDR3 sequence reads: CASSDIGLAGNEQFF. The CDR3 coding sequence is TGTGCCAGCAGTGACATAGGACTAGCGGGCAATGAGCAGTTCTTC.